This TCR beta chain was observed in a study of OX40 agonist ivuxolimab in advanced cancers. Regarding the study in general: The costimulatory receptor OX40 (CD134) was targeted by ivuxolimab, a fully human IgG2 agonistic monoclonal antibody. Partial responses occurred in three dose-escalation patients: two with cutaneous melanoma and one with hepatocellular carcinoma. Intravenous ivuxolimab was administered to patients every 2 weeks at six dose levels: 0.01, 0.1, 0.3, 1.5, 3 and 10 mg/kg. Of the approximately 53 patients in dose escalation, about 20 had hepatocellular carcinoma, roughly 15 had melanoma, 9 had renal cell carcinoma and 9 had head and neck cancer. The paper describes the monotherapy dose-escalation part (N of about 47 patients) of the phase I trial of ivuxolimab. Patients were allowed to have had prior anti-PD-1, anti-PD-L1 or anti-CTLA-4 therapy, and approximately 41% of the dose-escalation patients had previously received checkpoint inhibitors. The point of sequencing TCRbeta in the periphery was to test whether ivuxolimab changed TCR sequence diversity and drove clonal T-cell expansion. The dose-escalation cohort was approximately 83% male with a mean age of about 58 years, ranging from roughly 23 to 79.

Trimmed from V: 6 bases; trimmed from J: 7 bases; junction bases lacking a gene match: 8. Based on the germline V gene, the CDR1 and CDR2 sequences are MGHRA and YSYEKL. The CDR3 numbers 13 residues from cysteine through phenylalanine. Kept here is only the CDR3 DNA, which spans 39 bases and is read in frame from base 1. The trial excluded patients who had a history of autoimmune disease or who were on systemic immunosuppression. Peripheral blood for TCR sequencing was collected from all dose cohorts at baseline, on cycle 4 day 1, and on cycle 7 day 1. The samples were drawn from a first-in-human, open-label, multicenter phase I dose-escalation trial of ivuxolimab. Adults with locally advanced or metastatic head and neck squamous cell, hepatocellular, melanoma or renal cell carcinoma were enrolled in the trial. Before TCR sequencing, CD4+ T cells and CD8+ T cells were sorted from peripheral blood as separate populations.

This clone was picked up a small number of times. Its antigen is currently not known. Nothing much larger sits one base from this clone, and base qualities are not available. The full study reports these points: At doses from 0.1 to 3.0 mg/kg, clonal expansion was seen in both CD4+ and CD8+ blood T cells between baseline and week 6. Which antigens the clonally expanded peripheral T cells were specific for was not determined. In partial responders in the 0.1-3.0 mg/kg groups, normalized peripheral clonal expansion was found to be among the lowest, especially among CD8+ T cells. Low levels of normalized T-cell clonal expansion were also seen in some patients who did not respond. On average, CD8+ T cells showed more expanded clones than CD4+ T cells after ivuxolimab.

Genomic DNA was isolated from the sorted cells so that the TCRbeta CDR3 region could be sequenced. The immunoSEQ Assay was used to sequence the TCRbeta CDR3 regions. This immuneACCESS table, as held by TCRdb, lists in-frame sequences with V and J called but not all clones. Of the missing ones, under half trace to an unresolved V gene in checked studies; the others have no known cause. This sample is represented by 39,000 or so clones; around nine tenths of them were singletons. The top ten constitute around 40% of the sample. The V and J segments used are TRBV4-1 and TRBJ1-2, with 7 bases in between that match TRBD1. The TCR sequence derives from an adult with an advanced solid tumor such as melanoma, head and neck, liver or kidney cancer. Sequenced material: CD4+ or CD8+ T cells sorted from blood, taken in a trial of the OX40 agonist ivuxolimab. Read as DNA, the sequence is TGCGCCAGCAGTGAACAGGGGAGGGTTGGCTACACCTTC. Translated, it reads CASSEQGRVGYTF.